One sample yielded the 17 T cell receptor beta chains listed below, sequenced in a study of T cell responses to AZD1222 COVID-19 vaccine. Sequenced by immunoSEQ multiplex PCR; TCRdb stores in-frame clones only, minus some. In the table there are approximately 150,000 clones, approximately 89% of which are singletons. The sequences come from peripheral blood, collected 28 days after the second AZD1222 dose. The receptors stem from an adult who received the AZD1222 COVID-19 vaccine.

This chain joins TRBV24-1 and TRBJ2-3; 8 bases line up with TRBD1. V lost 4 bases and J lost 1; bases outside the gene matches: 15. Germline-derived CDR1 and CDR2 are KGHDR and SFDVKD. CDR3 length equals 19 residues. The CDR3 bases are TGTGCCACCAGTGACCCCACCTTAGCAGGGGGCTTAGGCACAGATACGCAGTATTTT. Its translation is CATSDPTLAGGLGTDTQYF.

The gene calls are TRBV4-2 and TRBJ1-3; D is uncertain. Trimming stripped 0 bases from V and 1 base from J, with 7 bases between. This CDR3 spans 15 amino acids. Germline CDR1 is LGHNA and CDR2 is YNFKEQ. CDR3 in amino acids: CASSQDRGSGNTIYF. The DNA for the CDR3 is TGTGCCAGCAGCCAAGATCGGGGATCTGGAAACACCATATATTTT.

Only one count was recorded for this clone. The chain combines TRBV7-9 with TRBJ1-2; perhaps TRBD1 as D (6 bases). Germline values: CDR1 SEHNR, CDR2 FQNEAQ (reference sequence). The CDR3 is 17 amino acids. Trimming shortened V by 5 bases and J by 7 bases, and 26 bases separated the two germline ends. The CDR3 region is CASSDPSVGGGGTGYTF. CDR3 sequence (DNA): TGTGCCAGCAGCGACCCTTCCGTTGGGGGCGGGGGAACTGGCTACACCTTC.

The chain links TRBV25-1 to TRBJ2-7, with D perhaps matching TRBD1 (5 bases). Germline-derived CDR1 and CDR2 are MGHDK and SYGVNS. V was trimmed by 3 bases and J by 2 bases, leaving 11 bases between them. This CDR3 contains 14 residues. The DNA for the CDR3 is TGTGCCAGCAGTGAGGACATTCCTCCCTACGAGCAGTACTTC. It yields the protein CASSEDIPPYEQYF.

The gene calls are TRBV6-5 and TRBJ2-1; D not resolved. Germline V gene lookup returns CDR1 MNHEY and CDR2 SVGAGI. The V end lost 2 bases, the J end lost 9 bases, and 14 bases lay between the germline ends. The CDR3 covers 14 residues. CDR3 nucleotide sequence: TGTGCCAGCAGTTACGCCTATAGTAAGAGTGAGCAGTTCTTC. Protein sequence: CASSYAYSKSEQFF.

The chain links TRBV5-4 to TRBJ1-1, with D possibly being TRBD1 (5 bases). This CDR3 contains 12 residues. The V and J ends lost 4 bases and 10 bases respectively, with 14 bases between them. In germline, CDR1 is SGHNT, CDR2 YYREEE (reference sequence). The chain's CDR3 is CASSPAGRGAFF. Here the CDR3 DNA reads TGTGCCAGCAGCCCCGCGGGGCGGGGAGCTTTCTTT.

V and J are TRBV7-6 and TRBJ2-4, with TRBD2 as a possible D gene (6 bases). CDR3 length equals 16 residues. CDR1 and CDR2 from the germline V gene are SGHVS and FNYEAQ. The V end lost 0 bases, the J end lost 5 bases, and 14 bases lay between the germline ends. The CDR3 region is CASSLALGGSENIQYF. The CDR3 DNA follows: TGTGCCAGCAGCTTAGCGCTCGGGGGTTCGGAAAACATTCAGTACTTC.

The chain combines TRBV28 with TRBJ1-6; TRBD1 is a possible D gene (6 bases). The CDR3 has 11 amino acids. Trimming took 6 bases from V and 10 from J, leaving 7 bases between them. CDR1 is MDHEN and CDR2 is SYDVKM in the germline V gene. DNA for the CDR3: TGTGCCAGCAGCAGGGGATCACCCCTCCACTTT. As protein: CASSRGSPLHF.

V and J are TRBV28 and TRBJ1-2; D gene ambiguous. The CDR3 is made up of 12 amino acids. Germline V CDR1 and CDR2: MDHEN, SYDVKM. V was trimmed by 3 bases and J by 3 bases, leaving 5 bases between them. CDR3 bases: TGTGCCAGCAGTTTGGTCGACTATGGCTACACCTTC. It is translated as CASSLVDYGYTF.

Note on this clone: The junction and the germline gene differ at one end; a read error may be behind it. The V gene is TRBV7-9, the J gene TRBJ1-3, with D maybe TRBD1 (5 bases). The CDR3 totals 13 residues. Germline V lookup: CDR1 SEHNR, CDR2 FQNEAQ (reference sequence). CDR3 coding DNA: TGTGCCAGCAGCTTAAGGTCGCCCGGACACTGGGATTTT. Its translation is CASSLRSPGHWDF. Supplemented by reference TRBV7-9 and TRBJ1-3, the full variable domain reads DTGVSQNPRHKITKRGQNVTFRCDPISEHNRLYWYRQTLGQGPEFLTYFQNEAQLEKSRLLSDRFSAERPKGSFSTLEIQRTEQGDSAMYLCASSLRSPGHWDFGEGSWLTVV.

The chain has TRBV7-9 and TRBJ1-5; D perhaps matches TRBD1 (6 bases). The CDR3 loop spans 14 amino acids. The V end was cut by 5 bases, the J end by 1 base, with 9 bases between. Germline V gene lookup returns CDR1 SEHNR and CDR2 FQNEAQ (reference sequence). DNA for the CDR3: TGTGCCAGCAGCGTAACAGGGAGCAATCAGCCCCAGCATTTT. Encoded protein: CASSVTGSNQPQHF. Together with reference TRBV7-9 and TRBJ1-5, the CDR3 gives the full variable domain: DTGVSQNPRHKITKRGQNVTFRCDPISEHNRLYWYRQTLGQGPEFLTYFQNEAQLEKSRLLSDRFSAERPKGSFSTLEIQRTEQGDSAMYLCASSVTGSNQPQHFGDGTRLSIL.

This sequence joins TRBV4-2 and TRBJ1-1, with 9 bases identical to TRBD1. The junction had 7 bases not matched to a gene; V was cut back by 5 bases and J by 3 bases. CDR3 length: 15 amino acids. Germline CDR1 reads LGHNA; CDR2 reads YNFKEQ. This CDR3 is CASSLTGGRDTEAFF. The CDR3, as DNA: TGTGCCAGCAGCTTAACAGGGGGCAGAGACACTGAAGCTTTCTTT.

The table lists this clone with a count of one. This chain links TRBV19 with TRBJ1-4; D is unclear. The CDR3 runs 15 residues. V lost 4 bases to trimming and J lost 5 bases, with 14 bases between them. Looked up from germline, CDR1 is LNHDA and CDR2 is SQIVND (reference sequence). The CDR3 loop is CASSTDRGRNEKLFF. Written as DNA, the CDR3 is TGTGCCAGTAGTACCGACCGCGGGCGGAATGAAAAACTGTTTTTT.

This rearrangement joins TRBV7-9 to TRBJ2-7, with TRBD1 matching over 8 bases. Trimming cost V 5 bases and J 13 bases; bases outside gene matches: 13. CDR3 length: 13 amino acids. Germline assignment: CDR1 SEHNR and CDR2 FQNEAQ (reference sequence). The CDR3 region has the DNA TGTGCCAGCAGCGGACAGTCGGGACAGGCGACTTACTTC. Translating gives CASSGQSGQATYF. The variable domain in full, completed from reference TRBV7-9 and TRBJ2-7, reads DTGVSQNPRHKITKRGQNVTFRCDPISEHNRLYWYRQTLGQGPEFLTYFQNEAQLEKSRLLSDRFSAERPKGSFSTLEIQRTEQGDSAMYLCASSGQSGQATYFGPGTRLTVT.

V is TRBV27 and J is TRBJ2-3; 11 bases match TRBD2. This CDR3 has 15 residues. Germline trimming cut 0 bases from V and 5 bases from J; bases unmatched to any gene: 1. From germline, CDR1 is MNHEY and CDR2 SMNVEV (reference sequence). CDR3 DNA sequence: TGTGCCAGCAGTTTATCAACTAGCGGGAGAGATACGCAGTATTTT. It encodes CASSLSTSGRDTQYF.

V usage is TRBV7-2 and J usage is TRBJ1-6, with TRBD1 identical over 7 bases. V shed 3 bases and J 7 bases; nucleotides not matched to a gene: 3. This CDR3 has 14 amino acids. CDR1 is SGHTA, CDR2 FQGNSA, per germline. CDR3 region: CASSFSGQNSPLHF. As DNA, the CDR3 is TGTGCCAGCAGCTTCTCGGGACAGAATTCACCCCTCCACTTT.

This clone appeared a single time. This chain connects TRBV7-8 to TRBJ2-7; 10 bases agree with TRBD1. The length of the CDR3 is 14 residues. From germline, CDR1 is SGHVS and CDR2 FQNEAQ. The J segment lost 2 bases and the V segment lost 7 bases, leaving 5 bases of the junction unmatched. CDR3 DNA: TGTGCCAGCACCGAGGGGACAGGGGCCTACGAGCAGTACTTC. Translating gives CASTEGTGAYEQYF.